This entry features one TCR beta chain sequence. Original analysis: Reference gene primers were amplified, and this amplification served to estimate nucleated cell counts. Repertoires were generated with immunoSEQ multiplex PCR, while TCRdb's copy carries only in-frame clones and drops some. V, J and clone size are those of that table, while D and trimming were read from the DNA. The table records roughly 330,000 clones, roughly 88% of them present only once. The CDR3 extends over 12 amino acids. Trimming took 5 bases from V and 8 from J, leaving 11 bases between them. Germline V gives CDR1 SEHNR, CDR2 FQNEAQ (reference sequence). This sample stems from a study of blood T cell repertoires in COVID-19. Across the whole study: Sites in the United States, Italy and Spain provided acute and convalescent COVID-19 samples.

The TCR sequence derives from a woman in her forties or fifties with acute or convalescent COVID-19. Specimen: peripheral blood. The chain joins TRBV7-9 to TRBJ2-3; D uncertain. The CDR3 spells CASSSSLSTQYF. The CDR3 coding sequence is TGTGCCAGCAGCAGTAGTTTGAGTACGCAGTATTTT. Full variable domain (missing parts from reference TRBV7-9 and TRBJ2-3): DTGVSQNPRHKITKRGQNVTFRCDPISEHNRLYWYRQTLGQGPEFLTYFQNEAQLEKSRLLSDRFSAERPKGSFSTLEIQRTEQGDSAMYLCASSSSLSTQYFGPGTRLTVL.